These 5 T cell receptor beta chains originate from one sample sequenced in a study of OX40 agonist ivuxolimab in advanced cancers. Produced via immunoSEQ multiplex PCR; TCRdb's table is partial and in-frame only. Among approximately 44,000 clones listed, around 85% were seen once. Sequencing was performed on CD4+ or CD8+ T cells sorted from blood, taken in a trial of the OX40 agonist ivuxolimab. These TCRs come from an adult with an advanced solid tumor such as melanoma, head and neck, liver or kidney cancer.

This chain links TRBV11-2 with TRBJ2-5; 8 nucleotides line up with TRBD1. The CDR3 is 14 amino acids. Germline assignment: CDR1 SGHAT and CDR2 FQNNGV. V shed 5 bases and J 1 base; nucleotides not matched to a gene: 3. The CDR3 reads CASSRGQVQETQYF. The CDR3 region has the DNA TGTGCCAGCAGCCGGGGACAGGTCCAAGAGACCCAGTACTTC.

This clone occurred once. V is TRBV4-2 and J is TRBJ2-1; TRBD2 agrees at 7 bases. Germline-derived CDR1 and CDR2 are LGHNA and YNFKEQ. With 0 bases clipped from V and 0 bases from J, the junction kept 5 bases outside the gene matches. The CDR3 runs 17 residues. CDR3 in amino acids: CASSQEVTGGSYNEQFF. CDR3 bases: TGTGCCAGCAGCCAAGAGGTAACGGGGGGCTCCTACAATGAGCAGTTCTTC.

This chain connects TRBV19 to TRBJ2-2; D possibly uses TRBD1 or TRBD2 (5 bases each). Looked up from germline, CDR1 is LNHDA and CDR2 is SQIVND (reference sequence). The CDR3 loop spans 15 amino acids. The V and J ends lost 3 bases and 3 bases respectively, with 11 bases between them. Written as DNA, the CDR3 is TGTGCCAGTAGTATCGGGCTGGGGGACACCGGGGAGCTGTTTTTT. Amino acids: CASSIGLGDTGELFF. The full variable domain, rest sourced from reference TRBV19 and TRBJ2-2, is DGGITQSPKYLFRKEGQNVTLSCEQNLNHDAMYWYRQDPGQGLRLIYYSQIVNDFQKGDIAEGYSVSREKKESFPLTVTSAQKNPTAFYLCASSIGLGDTGELFFGEGSRLTVL.

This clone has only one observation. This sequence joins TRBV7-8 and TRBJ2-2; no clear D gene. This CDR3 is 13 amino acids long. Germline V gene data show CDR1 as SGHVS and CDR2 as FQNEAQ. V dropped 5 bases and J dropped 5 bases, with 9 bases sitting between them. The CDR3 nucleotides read TGTGCCAGCAGCCAGATGAGGACCGGGGAGCTGTTTTTT. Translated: CASSQMRTGELFF.

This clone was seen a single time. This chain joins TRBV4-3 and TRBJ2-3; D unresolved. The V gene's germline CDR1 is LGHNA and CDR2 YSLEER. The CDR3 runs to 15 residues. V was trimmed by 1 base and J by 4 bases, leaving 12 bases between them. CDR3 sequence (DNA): TGCGCCAGCAGCCAAGCTACAGCTGGGCCAGATACGCAGTATTTT. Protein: CASSQATAGPDTQYF.